What follows are 17 T cell receptor beta chains derived from one specimen sequenced in a study of blood T cell repertoires in COVID-19. Libraries were prepared by immunoSEQ multiplex PCR; TCRdb keeps only in-frame clonotypes and omits some of them. The data hold approximately 150,000 clones, with 80% to 90% observed a single time. Material for sequencing was peripheral blood. Receptors were obtained from a woman of 80 years or more with acute or convalescent COVID-19.

V usage is TRBV28 and J usage is TRBJ1-4; 8 bases fit TRBD1. With V trimmed by 6 bases and J by 0 bases, 9 bases remained unmatched. The CDR3 totals 17 residues. The V gene's germline CDR1 is MDHEN and CDR2 SYDVKM. The CDR3, as DNA: TGTGCCAGCAGGGAGACAGGGGTGGGGGCAACTAATGAAAAACTGTTTTTT. Protein: CASRETGVGATNEKLFF.

This sequence joins TRBV2 and TRBJ2-1, with 8 nucleotides matching TRBD2. Germline V gives CDR1 SNHLY, CDR2 FYNNEI. CDR3 length: 15 amino acids. V lost 2 bases to trimming and J lost 4 bases; unmatched junction nucleotides: 4. CDR3 loop: CASSERAGEYNEQFF. CDR3 nucleotides: TGTGCCAGCAGTGAACGAGCGGGGGAATACAATGAGCAGTTCTTC.

The chain carries TRBV27 and TRBJ2-1, with TRBD2 identical over 8 bases. This CDR3 is 17 amino acids long. The germline CDR1 and CDR2 sequences are MNHEY and SMNVEV (reference sequence). V was pared by 3 bases and J by 2 bases, with 9 bases of the junction left unmatched. CDR3 residues: CASSFIGGGPAYNEQFF. CDR3 nucleotide sequence: TGTGCCAGCAGTTTTATCGGGGGGGGCCCGGCCTACAATGAGCAGTTCTTC.

This clone was picked up one time. This chain joins TRBV28 and TRBJ2-7, with TRBD2 as a possible D gene (6 bases). The CDR3 sequence is 15 residues long. Germline V gene data show CDR1 as MDHEN and CDR2 as SYDVKM. The germline V and J ends were trimmed by 7 bases and 0 bases, with 16 bases remaining between them. The CDR3: CASNTAGPSSYEQYF. The CDR3 nucleotides are TGTGCCAGCAATACCGCGGGGCCCAGCTCCTACGAGCAGTACTTC. The full variable domain, rest sourced from reference TRBV28 and TRBJ2-7, is DVKVTQSSRYLVKRTGEKVFLECVQDMDHENMFWYRQDPGLGLRLIYFSYDVKMKEKGDIPEGYSVSREKKERFSLILESASTNQTSMYLCASNTAGPSSYEQYFGPGTRLTVT.

A note on this clone: In the same sample, other DNA sequences code for this CDR3. This rearrangement joins TRBV7-2 to TRBJ1-6; no definite D call. Looked up from germline, CDR1 is SGHTA and CDR2 is FQGNSA. Trimming removed 1 base at V and 0 bases at J, with 4 bases between. There are 15 residues in the CDR3. The CDR3 spells CASSLESSYNSPLHF. The DNA for the CDR3 is TGTGCCAGCAGCTTAGAGAGCTCCTATAATTCACCCCTCCACTTT.

This chain joins TRBV6-5 and TRBJ1-4; no firm D call. V gave up 6 bases and J gave up 5 bases, with 7 bases separating them. Per the germline V gene, CDR1 is MNHEY and CDR2 is SVGAGI. This CDR3 region has 12 residues. CDR3 in amino acids: CASRRSNEKLFF. The DNA for the CDR3 is TGTGCCAGCAGGCGATCAAATGAAAAACTGTTTTTT.

The CDR3 sequence: CASRPAGNYEQYF. CDR3 DNA sequence: TGTGCCAGCAGGCCGGCAGGGAATTACGAGCAGTACTTC. V and J are TRBV6-5 and TRBJ2-7, with D possibly TRBD1 on 5 matching bases. The CDR3 spans 13 residues. The germline V and J ends were trimmed by 6 bases and 4 bases, with 13 bases remaining between them. CDR1 and CDR2 from the germline V gene are MNHEY and SVGAGI.

The chain recombines TRBV23-1 with TRBJ1-3, with no clear D. TRBV23-1 is annotated as an ORF whose role is uncertain. The V end lost 7 bases, the J end lost 4 bases, and 29 bases lay between the germline ends. This CDR3 comprises 19 residues. The CDR3 region is CASTSRGKEPHSNGNTIYF. The CDR3 coding sequence is TGCGCCAGCACTTCAAGAGGAAAGGAACCTCACTCTAACGGAAACACCATATATTTT.

This clone was seen a handful of times. V gene TRBV11-2 combines with J gene TRBJ1-5; 7 bases map to TRBD1. CDR1 is SGHAT and CDR2 is FQNNGV in the germline V gene. This CDR3 has 15 residues. With 5 bases clipped from V and 3 bases from J, the junction kept 7 bases outside the gene matches. CDR3 amino acids: CASSPEGANNQPQHF. As DNA, the CDR3 is TGTGCCAGCAGCCCAGAGGGGGCAAACAATCAGCCCCAGCATTTT.

The V call is TRBV18, the J call TRBJ1-2; TRBD1 is a possible D gene (5 bases). V dropped 3 bases and J dropped 2 bases, with 7 bases sitting between them. There are 13 residues in the CDR3. Germline V lookup: CDR1 KGHSH, CDR2 LQKENI. The CDR3: CASSPGQNYGYTF. CDR3 DNA: TGTGCCAGCTCACCGGGGCAGAACTATGGCTACACCTTC.

The chain links TRBV6-1 to TRBJ1-6, with D perhaps TRBD1 (5 bases). The CDR3 is 16 residues long. V was trimmed by 3 bases and J by 9 bases, leaving 18 bases between them. Germline CDR1 reads MNHNS; CDR2 reads SASEGT. The CDR3 DNA is TGTGCCAGCAGTGAGTGGGGCTTGGGTTTCTCTTCACCCCTCCACTTT. Encoded protein: CASSEWGLGFSSPLHF.

About this clone: Additional DNA sequences in this sample encode the identical CDR3. The chain combines TRBV29-1 with TRBJ2-7; 8 nucleotides line up with TRBD1. Germline values: CDR1 SQVTM, CDR2 ANQGSEA. The length of the CDR3 is 12 residues. V lost 6 bases, J lost 2 bases, and 3 bases stayed unmatched. The DNA of the CDR3 is TGCAGCGTGAGGACAGGGCCCTACGAGCAGTACTTC. It encodes CSVRTGPYEQYF.

The rearrangement joins TRBV2 to TRBJ2-5; 9 nucleotides match TRBD1. J gave up 3 bases and V 6 bases, and 8 bases lay outside the gene matches. The germline CDR1 and CDR2 sequences are SNHLY and FYNNEI. The CDR3 runs 15 residues. The CDR3, as DNA: TGTGCCAGCAGGGGGGACAGGGTGATAAAAGAGACCCAGTACTTC. As protein: CASRGDRVIKETQYF.

This clone has only one observation. The V and J genes are TRBV3-1 (or the pseudogene TRBV3-2) and TRBJ1-2, with 9 bases matching TRBD1. Germline V lookup: CDR1 LGHDT, CDR2 YNNKEL (reference sequence). The length of the CDR3 is 14 residues. The trim removed 1 base at V and 8 bases at J, leaving 5 bases unmatched. The CDR3 loop is CASSQARTGVGYTF. The DNA for the CDR3 is TGTGCCAGCAGCCAAGCCAGGACAGGGGTCGGCTACACCTTC.

The V call is TRBV7-9, the J call TRBJ1-6; TRBD1 is a possible D gene (5 bases). Germline CDR1 SEHNR, CDR2 FQNEAQ (reference sequence). V lost 8 bases, J lost 5 bases, and 10 bases lay in between. This CDR3 region has 13 residues. CDR3 region: CASDQGNNSPLHF. The CDR3 DNA reads TGTGCCAGCGACCAGGGAAATAATTCACCCCTCCACTTT.

The CDR3 loop reads CASSFEKSGGGETQYF. CDR3 coding DNA: TGCGCCAGCAGCTTCGAAAAATCTGGGGGCGGGGAGACCCAGTACTTC. The chain carries TRBV5-1 and TRBJ2-5, with a tentative D call TRBD1 (6 bases). The CDR3 is 16 amino acids. With 2 bases removed from V and 5 bases from J, the gap between germline ends came to 19 bases. The V gene's germline CDR1 is SGHRS and CDR2 YFSETQ.

The chain carries TRBV4-1 and TRBJ2-5, with TRBD1 identical over 7 bases. Trimming removed 3 bases from V and 9 bases from J; junction bases left unmatched: 10. This CDR3 region has 14 residues. The V gene's germline CDR1 is MGHRA and CDR2 YSYEKL. The CDR3 region has the DNA TGCGCCAGCAGCCAGCCGGGACAGTCCTGGGCCCAGTACTTC. This gives the protein CASSQPGQSWAQYF.